This T cell receptor (beta chain) was observed in a study of cytotoxic CD8 clonotypes in ibrutinib-treated CLL. Of note for this clone: The antigen remains unidentified.

Generated by immunoSEQ multiplex PCR, the TCRdb table keeps only in-frame clones and is missing some. The table lists about 16,000 clones, about 70% of them singletons, with 18% in the top ten. The study, taken as a whole, reports: A rise in clonality was seen at ibrutinib response, and a fall back toward baseline was seen at progression.

The sequencing used PBMCs, collected before ibrutinib treatment. This sequence was found in a human donor with chronic lymphocytic leukemia.

The CDR3 DNA reads as TGCGCCAGCAGCCGAGGGGCACGAACTACCGGCACAGATACGCAGTATTTT. Translated: CASSRGARTTGTDTQYF. This chain links TRBV5-1 with TRBJ2-3; either TRBD1 or TRBD2 may fit D (5 bases each). CDR1 SGHRS and CDR2 YFSETQ come from the germline V gene. V was clipped by 4 bases and J by 1 base, with 19 bases between them. This CDR3 is 17 amino acids long.